This TCR beta chain was identified in a study of cytomegalovirus exposure and HLA in healthy donors. Findings and caveats of the study: Usually a TCR sequence was rare, but some public TCRs were found in many donors. A prior analysis recorded that most TCR beta V segments were productive about 90% or about 30% of the time. In a later analysis, TCR association rates varied by HLA locus: DRB1 most, HLA-C fewest.

About this clone: The antigen remains undetermined.

The CDR3 has 15 residues. The V and J ends lost 6 bases and 7 bases respectively, with 21 bases between them. Germline values: CDR1 MNHNY, CDR2 SVGAGI (reference sequence). The study ran its PCR with 60 Vbeta and 13 Jbeta primers. Sequencing was performed with immunoSEQ multiplex PCR; in TCRdb, only in-frame clones are kept and a portion is missing. The profile shows 150,000 to 200,000 clones, 79% of them singletons. What was sequenced was PBMCs. This TCR was sampled from a woman in her forties in good health and CMV-seronegative. The gene calls are TRBV6-6 and TRBJ1-1, with D unresolved. The CDR3 loop reads CASRRNSWEGGEAFF. The CDR3, as DNA: TGTGCCAGCAGACGAAATTCCTGGGAGGGCGGTGAAGCTTTCTTT.